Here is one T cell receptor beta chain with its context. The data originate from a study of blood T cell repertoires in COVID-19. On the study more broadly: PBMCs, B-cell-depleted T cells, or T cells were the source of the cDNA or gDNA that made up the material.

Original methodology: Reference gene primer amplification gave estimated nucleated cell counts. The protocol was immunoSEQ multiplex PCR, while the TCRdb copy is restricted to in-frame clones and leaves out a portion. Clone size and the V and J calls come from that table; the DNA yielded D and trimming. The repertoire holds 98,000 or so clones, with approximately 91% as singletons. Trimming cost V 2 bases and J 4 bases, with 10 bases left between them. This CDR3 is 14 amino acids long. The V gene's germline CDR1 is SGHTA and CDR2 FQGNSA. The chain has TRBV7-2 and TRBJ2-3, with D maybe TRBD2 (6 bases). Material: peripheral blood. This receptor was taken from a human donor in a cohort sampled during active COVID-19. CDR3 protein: CASSLRRGADTQYF. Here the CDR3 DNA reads TGTGCCAGCAGCTTACGGAGGGGAGCAGATACGCAGTATTTT.